Each of the 14 T cell receptor beta chains below was sequenced from the same sample in a study of blood T cells in healthy people across ages. With a J-beta primer mix and a sample-barcoded 5' primer, a second PCR ran 7 to 11 cycles. Each CDR3 protein is one row after TCRdb ran MiXCR on the 5' RACE reads. The profile shows about 800,000 distinct CDR3 sequences, more than 45% of them singletons. Sample: blood. These receptors all stem from a man aged 25-45 years in good health.

This rearrangement joins TRBV20-1 to TRBJ2-3, with a weak D call TRBD2 (6 bases). CDR3 size: 16 residues. The V end lost 0 bases, the J end lost 0 bases, and 13 bases lay between the germline ends. The germline gives CDR1 DFQATT, CDR2 SNEGSKA (reference sequence). In nucleotides, the CDR3 is TGCAGTGCTAGAGATGGCGGGAAGGGTAGCACAGATACGCAGTATTTT. Translation: CSARDGGKGSTDTQYF.

This clonotype has a handful of counts. V usage is TRBV29-1 and J usage is TRBJ2-1; 12 bases align to TRBD2. V lost 7 bases, J lost 9 bases, and 7 bases stayed unmatched. The CDR3 extends over 13 amino acids. Germline CDR1 and CDR2: SQVTM and ANQGSEA. The CDR3 DNA reads as TGCAGCGGAACGGGACTAGCGGGTGTTGAGCAGTTCTTC. This gives the protein CSGTGLAGVEQFF.

V is TRBV9 and J is TRBJ1-4; no reliable D call. Trimming stripped 4 bases from V and 0 bases from J, with 13 bases between. The CDR3 loop spans 16 amino acids. CDR1 SGDLS and CDR2 YYNGEE come from the germline V gene. The CDR3 here is CASSLDPEATNEKLFF. The CDR3 region has the DNA TGTGCCAGCAGCCTTGACCCAGAAGCAACTAATGAAAAACTGTTTTTT.

This clonotype was seen a few times. V and J are TRBV5-1 and TRBJ2-3; D is unresolved. The CDR3 is 14 residues long. The ends were cut back, 5 bases at V and 2 bases at J, with 12 bases in the middle. The germline V gene encodes CDR1 SGHRS and CDR2 YFSETQ. CDR3 nucleotide sequence: TGCGCCAGCAGTATATTCGAGGTCACAGATACGCAGTATTTT. This sequence encodes CASSIFEVTDTQYF.

This clonotype was found a few times. J is TRBJ2-7 and V is TRBV27; 7 nucleotides align to TRBD1. This CDR3 has 14 residues. V was clipped by 6 bases and J by 3 bases; unmatched bases: 8. The germline V gene encodes CDR1 MNHEY and CDR2 SMNVEV (reference sequence). CDR3 DNA sequence: TGTGCCAGCAGCCCGACAGGGTATAGCTACGAGCAGTACTTC. Encoded protein: CASSPTGYSYEQYF.

This clonotype has more than one count but fewer than ten. This chain uses TRBV10-3 with TRBJ2-3; D uncertain. The V end lost 8 bases, the J end lost 4 bases, and 1 base lay between the germline ends. This CDR3 comprises 9 residues. The germline gives CDR1 ENHRY, CDR2 SYGVKD. CDR3 coding DNA: TGTGCCATCCCAGATACGCAGTATTTT. Translated: CAIPDTQYF.

V usage is TRBV28 and J usage is TRBJ2-7; TRBD2 agrees at 10 bases. Unmatched junction bases numbered 3, after V lost 1 base and J lost 0 bases. The length of the CDR3 is 16 residues. Germline loops: CDR1 MDHEN, CDR2 SYDVKM. CDR3 nucleotide sequence: TGTGCCAGCAGTTTATCGGCTAGCGGGAGCTCCTACGAGCAGTACTTC. This encodes CASSLSASGSSYEQYF.

The CDR3 loop is CSASPPGVLRFNEQFF. CDR3 DNA sequence: TGCAGTGCTAGTCCCCCGGGCGTTCTTAGGTTCAATGAGCAGTTCTTC. This chain links TRBV20-1 with TRBJ2-1, with D hard to call. The CDR3 sequence is 16 residues long. With 3 bases removed from V and 6 bases from J, the gap between germline ends came to 21 bases. Germline V gives CDR1 DFQATT, CDR2 SNEGSKA (reference sequence).

The V call is TRBV20-1, the J call TRBJ2-4; TRBD1 matches 7 bases. V dropped 5 bases and J dropped 13; count of bases not matched to a gene: 14. The CDR3 has 13 amino acids. The germline gives CDR1 DFQATT, CDR2 SNEGSKA (reference sequence). CDR3 amino acids: CSAAAGTVREQYF. Here the CDR3 DNA reads TGCAGTGCTGCCGCCGGGACAGTGAGGGAGCAGTACTTC.

This clonotype was detected only a few times. The chain joins TRBV12-3 or TRBV12-4 to TRBJ2-3; D call uncertain. The V end lost 5 bases, the J end lost 2 bases, and 8 bases lay between the germline ends. This CDR3 has 13 amino acids. The CDR3 DNA sequence: TGTGCCAGCAGTGTTACTAACACAGATACGCAGTATTTT. Amino acid sequence: CASSVTNTDTQYF.

The chain is built from TRBV11-2 and TRBJ1-5; D is unclear. V lost 5 bases, J lost 6 bases, and 17 bases lay in between. The CDR3 totals 15 residues. Germline V lookup: CDR1 SGHAT, CDR2 FQNNGV. The CDR3 here is CASSPGFRGGQPQHF. In DNA form, the CDR3 reads TGTGCCAGCAGCCCAGGCTTCCGGGGTGGTCAGCCCCAGCATTTT.

CDR3 sequence reads: CASALRGLTGELFF. CDR3 in DNA: TGTGCCAGCGCTCTCAGGGGGCTCACCGGGGAGCTGTTTTTT. The chain carries TRBV10-3 and TRBJ2-2; 8 bases line up with TRBD1. The CDR3 has 14 residues. The J segment lost 4 bases and the V segment lost 10 bases, leaving 8 bases of the junction unmatched. The germline V gene has CDR1 ENHRY and CDR2 SYGVKD.

This chain uses TRBV27 with TRBJ1-2, with TRBD1 identical over 11 bases. This CDR3 comprises 14 residues. Germline values: CDR1 MNHEY, CDR2 SMNVEV (reference sequence). After removal of 2 bases from V and 7 bases from J, the junction contained 3 bases not matched to a gene. CDR3 sequence: CASSLRDRGGGYTF. In DNA form, the CDR3 reads TGTGCCAGCAGTTTACGGGACAGGGGGGGTGGCTACACCTTC.

CDR3 loop: CAWTQGPLQETQYF. CDR3 coding DNA: TGTGCCTGGACGCAGGGACCCCTGCAAGAGACCCAGTACTTC. The gene calls are TRBV30 and TRBJ2-4; either TRBD1 or TRBD2 may supply D (5 bases each). The J call may be in error: the DNA end matches TRBJ2-5 better. Germline CDR1 is GTSNPN and CDR2 is SVGIG (reference sequence). The CDR3 totals 14 residues.